This T cell receptor (beta chain) emerged from a study of blood T cell repertoires in COVID-19. CDR1 and CDR2 (germline): GTSNPN, SVGIG (reference sequence). This CDR3 comprises 14 residues. Trimming took 2 bases from V and 1 from J, leaving 10 bases between them. In the source study's methods: Estimation of nucleated cell counts was performed using reference gene primer amplification. Assay: immunoSEQ multiplex PCR; the TCRdb copy retains only in-frame clones and omits some. V and J calls and clone size are copied from that table; D and trimming were computed from the DNA. The sample has about 230,000 clones, about 85% seen once.

The sample comprised peripheral blood. The source of this sequence is a woman aged 18-29 years who had recovered from COVID-19. The chain links TRBV30 to TRBJ2-3; tentatively, D is TRBD1 (5 bases). CDR3 loop: CAWSKGQGTDTQYF. The CDR3 DNA is TGTGCCTGGAGTAAAGGACAAGGCACAGATACGCAGTATTTT.